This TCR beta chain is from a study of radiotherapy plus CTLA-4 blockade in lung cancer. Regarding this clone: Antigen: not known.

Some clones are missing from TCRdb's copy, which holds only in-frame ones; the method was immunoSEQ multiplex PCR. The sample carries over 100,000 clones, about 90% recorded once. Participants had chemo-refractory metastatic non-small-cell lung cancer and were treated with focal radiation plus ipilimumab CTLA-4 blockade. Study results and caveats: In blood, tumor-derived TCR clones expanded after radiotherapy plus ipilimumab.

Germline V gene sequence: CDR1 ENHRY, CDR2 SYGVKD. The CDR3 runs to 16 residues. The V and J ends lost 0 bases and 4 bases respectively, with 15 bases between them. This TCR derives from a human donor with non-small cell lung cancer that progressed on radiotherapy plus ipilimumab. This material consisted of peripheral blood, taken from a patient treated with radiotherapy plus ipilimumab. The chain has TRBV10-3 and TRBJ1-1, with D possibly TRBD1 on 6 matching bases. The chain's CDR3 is CAISESGQGRGTEAFF. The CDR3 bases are TGTGCCATCAGTGAGTCTGGGCAGGGGCGGGGCACTGAAGCTTTCTTT.